The rows below give T cell receptor beta chains drawn from one sample of a study of blood T cell repertoires in COVID-19. Measured with immunoSEQ multiplex PCR; TCRdb has only the in-frame clones, and not every one. The table has 400,000 to 550,000 clones, roughly nine tenths seen once; the top ten hold almost 2%. The sequenced material came from PBMCs or T cells enriched from blood (not recorded which). These receptors were collected from a woman between 18 and 30 years old with acute COVID-19. CDR3s include the opening cysteine and the closing phenylalanine or tryptophan. D genes are given only for firm matches. Some rows have no size entry. The others give once, few or many, or a class for an expanded clone.

clone_size: once
j_call: TRBJ2-1
v_call: TRBV7-6
d_call: TRBD2
cdr3_aa: CASSSGLAGAGGQFF
cdr3_nt: TGTGCCAGCAGCTCCGGACTAGCGGGGGCTGGGGGGCAGTTCTTC

clone_size: few
j_call: TRBJ1-2
v_call: TRBV7-9
d_call: TRBD1
cdr3_aa: CASSLTGGGGYTF
cdr3_nt: TGTGCCAGCAGCCTTACAGGGGGCGGTGGCTACACCTTC

clone_size: .
j_call: TRBJ1-1
v_call: TRBV4-1
d_call: .
cdr3_aa: CASSQELRGGSTEAFF
cdr3_nt: TGCGCCAGCAGCCAAGAACTCAGGGGAGGGAGCACTGAAGCTTTCTTT

clone_size: .
j_call: TRBJ2-3
v_call: TRBV7-9
d_call: .
cdr3_aa: CASSLASGEDTQYF
cdr3_nt: TGTGCCAGCAGCTTAGCTTCGGGGGAAGATACGCAGTATTTT

clone_size: .
j_call: TRBJ1-1
v_call: TRBV18
d_call: TRBD1
cdr3_aa: CASSTPQTGGWPTEAFF
cdr3_nt: TGTGCCAGCTCAACCCCCCAGACAGGGGGCTGGCCCACTGAAGCTTTCTTT

clone_size: .
j_call: TRBJ1-5
v_call: TRBV6-5
d_call: .
cdr3_aa: CASSLEVAQPQHF
cdr3_nt: TGTGCCAGCAGCTTAGAGGTAGCTCAGCCCCAGCATTTT

clone_size: .
j_call: TRBJ1-2
v_call: TRBV5-8
d_call: .
cdr3_aa: CASSFDPEGRGVNYGYTF
cdr3_nt: TGTGCCAGCAGCTTCGACCCCGAGGGCAGGGGCGTAAACTATGGCTACACCTTC

clone_size: .
j_call: TRBJ1-2
v_call: TRBV19
d_call: TRBD1
cdr3_aa: CASSGPRGPRFGYTF
cdr3_nt: TGTGCCAGTAGTGGACCCAGGGGGCCGCGATTCGGCTACACCTTC

clone_size: few
j_call: TRBJ1-2
v_call: TRBV27
d_call: .
cdr3_aa: CASSLDQNYGYTF
cdr3_nt: TGTGCCAGCAGTTTAGATCAGAACTATGGCTACACCTTC

clone_size: .
j_call: TRBJ2-2
v_call: TRBV10-2
d_call: .
cdr3_aa: CASIAAGELFF
cdr3_nt: TGCGCCAGCATAGCTGCCGGGGAGCTGTTTTTT

clone_size: .
j_call: TRBJ1-1
v_call: TRBV28
d_call: .
cdr3_aa: CASRTGKAMNTEAFF
cdr3_nt: TGTGCCAGCAGAACAGGGAAAGCCATGAACACTGAAGCTTTCTTT

clone_size: .
j_call: TRBJ1-5
v_call: TRBV7-9
d_call: TRBD1
cdr3_aa: CASSREGSGTDSNQPQHF
cdr3_nt: TGTGCCAGCAGCCGCGAGGGTTCCGGGACAGATAGCAATCAGCCCCAGCATTTT

clone_size: .
j_call: TRBJ1-3
v_call: TRBV5-1
d_call: TRBD1
cdr3_aa: CASSLRGNRDRQDGNTIYF
cdr3_nt: TGCGCCAGCAGCTTGAGAGGTAACCGGGACAGGCAAGATGGAAACACCATATATTTT

clone_size: .
j_call: TRBJ1-4
v_call: TRBV5-1
d_call: TRBD1
cdr3_aa: CASQGQGREKLFF
cdr3_nt: TGCGCCAGCCAAGGACAGGGCAGAGAAAAACTGTTTTTT

clone_size: .
j_call: TRBJ2-5
v_call: TRBV9
d_call: .
cdr3_aa: CASSVTGHVLQTQYF
cdr3_nt: TGTGCCAGCAGCGTAACGGGACACGTGTTGCAGACCCAGTACTTC

clone_size: .
j_call: TRBJ2-1
v_call: TRBV6-2/TRBV6-3
d_call: .
cdr3_aa: CASSSPTTRVYNEQFF
cdr3_nt: TGTGCCAGCAGTTCCCCGACTACTAGGGTTTACAATGAGCAGTTCTTC

clone_size: .
j_call: TRBJ1-5
v_call: TRBV19
d_call: .
cdr3_aa: CASSQFGGRDQPQHF
cdr3_nt: TGTGCCAGTAGCCAATTCGGGGGTAGGGATCAGCCCCAGCATTTT

clone_size: .
j_call: TRBJ2-2
v_call: TRBV7-8
d_call: TRBD2
cdr3_aa: CASSPWTSGSTGELFF
cdr3_nt: TGTGCCAGCAGCCCATGGACTAGCGGGAGTACCGGGGAGCTGTTTTTT

clone_size: .
j_call: TRBJ2-1
v_call: TRBV12-5
d_call: TRBD1
cdr3_aa: CASGLGTGFDEQFF
cdr3_nt: TGTGCTAGTGGTTTGGGGACAGGGTTCGATGAGCAGTTCTTC

clone_size: .
j_call: TRBJ2-2
v_call: TRBV7-2
d_call: .
cdr3_aa: CASSLVSGANTGELFF
cdr3_nt: TGTGCCAGCAGCTTAGTTAGCGGAGCGAACACCGGGGAGCTGTTTTTT

clone_size: .
j_call: TRBJ2-6
v_call: TRBV28
d_call: .
cdr3_aa: CASRLAGPGANVLTF
cdr3_nt: TGTGCCAGTCGGCTTGCAGGGCCTGGGGCCAACGTCCTGACTTTC

clone_size: .
j_call: TRBJ2-5
v_call: TRBV7-8
d_call: TRBD1
cdr3_aa: CASTRTGKETQYF
cdr3_nt: TGTGCCAGCACCAGGACAGGGAAAGAGACCCAGTACTTC

clone_size: .
j_call: TRBJ2-1
v_call: TRBV24-1
d_call: .
cdr3_aa: CATRSSVENNEQFF
cdr3_nt: TGTGCCACCCGCTCGAGCGTGGAGAACAATGAGCAGTTCTTC

clone_size: .
j_call: TRBJ2-5
v_call: TRBV9
d_call: TRBD1
cdr3_aa: CASNTQGVQETQYF
cdr3_nt: TGTGCCAGCAACACACAGGGGGTCCAAGAAACCCAGTACTTC

clone_size: .
j_call: TRBJ1-1
v_call: TRBV6-1
d_call: .
cdr3_aa: CASSEAYGPLNTEAFF
cdr3_nt: TGTGCCAGCAGTGAAGCGTACGGTCCATTGAACACTGAAGCTTTCTTT

clone_size: .
j_call: TRBJ1-2
v_call: TRBV4-1
d_call: .
cdr3_aa: CASSLGTRGFYTF
cdr3_nt: TGCGCCAGCAGCCTCGGGACAAGGGGGTTCTACACCTTC

clone_size: .
j_call: TRBJ1-5
v_call: TRBV9
d_call: .
cdr3_aa: CASSVEGLSNQPQHF
cdr3_nt: TGTGCCAGCAGCGTGGAGGGACTTAGCAATCAGCCCCAGCATTTT

clone_size: few
j_call: TRBJ1-1
v_call: TRBV5-1
d_call: TRBD1
cdr3_aa: CASSPGTGEHLIEAFF
cdr3_nt: TGCGCCAGCAGCCCAGGGACAGGGGAGCACCTCATTGAAGCTTTCTTT

clone_size: .
j_call: TRBJ1-1
v_call: TRBV2
d_call: .
cdr3_aa: CASSVEGIEAFF
cdr3_nt: TGTGCCAGCAGTGTTGAGGGTATTGAAGCTTTCTTT

clone_size: .
j_call: TRBJ1-2
v_call: TRBV25-1
d_call: .
cdr3_aa: CASSDSTNYGYTF
cdr3_nt: TGTGCCAGCAGTGACAGTACAAACTATGGCTACACCTTC

clone_size: .
j_call: TRBJ2-7
v_call: TRBV5-8
d_call: .
cdr3_aa: CASSPAGFYEQYF
cdr3_nt: TGTGCCAGCAGCCCCGCGGGGTTCTACGAGCAGTACTTC

clone_size: .
j_call: TRBJ1-5
v_call: TRBV19
d_call: TRBD1
cdr3_aa: CASRRDRAFGGNQPQHF
cdr3_nt: TGTGCCAGTAGAAGGGACAGGGCCTTCGGGGGAAATCAGCCCCAGCATTTT

clone_size: .
j_call: TRBJ2-1
v_call: TRBV20-1
d_call: .
cdr3_aa: CSASRRGPYNEQFF
cdr3_nt: TGCAGTGCTAGTCGCAGGGGTCCATACAATGAGCAGTTCTTC

clone_size: once
j_call: TRBJ1-4
v_call: TRBV6-5
d_call: TRBD1
cdr3_aa: CASSWTGGRFAEKLFF
cdr3_nt: TGTGCCAGCAGTTGGACAGGGGGTAGGTTCGCGGAAAAACTGTTTTTT

clone_size: .
j_call: TRBJ1-6
v_call: TRBV3-1/TRBV3-2
d_call: TRBD1
cdr3_aa: CASSDWDRGNSPLHF
cdr3_nt: TGTGCCAGCAGCGACTGGGACAGGGGAAATTCACCCCTCCACTTT

clone_size: few
j_call: TRBJ2-7
v_call: TRBV30
d_call: .
cdr3_aa: CAWSGQDYEQYF
cdr3_nt: TGTGCCTGGAGTGGGCAGGACTACGAGCAGTACTTC

clone_size: few
j_call: TRBJ2-7
v_call: TRBV29-1
d_call: TRBD2
cdr3_aa: CSVVVTSGIYEQYF
cdr3_nt: TGCAGCGTTGTAGTGACTAGCGGGATCTACGAGCAGTACTTC